This TCR beta chain was retrieved from a study of response to subunit inactivated influenza vaccine. This clonotype was counted at least ten times. The antigen is undetermined. The junction had 9 bases not matched to a gene; V was cut back by 6 bases and J by 4 bases. This CDR3 has 14 residues. CDR1 is DFQATT and CDR2 is SNEGSKA in the germline V gene (reference sequence). TCRdb passed the RT-PCR reads through MiXCR, listing each CDR3 protein once. Of 500,000 to 600,000 distinct CDR3 sequences in the sample, 10% to 15% are singletons; the top ten hold around 13%. General study results and limits: A suggestion made by the authors is that each seasonal influenza vaccination recruits few new T cells.

The sample here was PBMCs from blood, taken roughly 45 days after vaccination. This sequence was found in a man aged 45-65 years who received an inactivated influenza vaccine. The V and J genes are TRBV20-1 and TRBJ1-1; 9 positions agree with TRBD1. CDR3 bases: TGCAGTGCAGCTAGGGGGACAGGGTCCACTGAAGCTTTCTTT. Amino acid sequence: CSAARGTGSTEAFF.